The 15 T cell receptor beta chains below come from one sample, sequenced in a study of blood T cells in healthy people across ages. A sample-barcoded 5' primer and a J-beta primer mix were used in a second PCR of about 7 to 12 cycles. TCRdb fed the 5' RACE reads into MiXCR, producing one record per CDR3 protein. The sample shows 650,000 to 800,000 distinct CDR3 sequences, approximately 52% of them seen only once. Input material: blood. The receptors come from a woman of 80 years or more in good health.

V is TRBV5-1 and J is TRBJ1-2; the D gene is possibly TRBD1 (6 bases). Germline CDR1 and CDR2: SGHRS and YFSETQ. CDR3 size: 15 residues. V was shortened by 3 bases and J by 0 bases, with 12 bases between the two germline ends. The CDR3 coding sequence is TGCGCCAGCAGCTCATCCGGGACAACTAACTATGGCTACACCTTC. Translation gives CASSSSGTTNYGYTF.

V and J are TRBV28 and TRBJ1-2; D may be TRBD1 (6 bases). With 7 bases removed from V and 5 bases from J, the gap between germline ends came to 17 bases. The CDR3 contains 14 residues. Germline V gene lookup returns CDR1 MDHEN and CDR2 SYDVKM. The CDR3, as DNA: TGTGCCAGCACCCAGCAAGGGGGGTCTTATGGCTACACCTTC. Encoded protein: CASTQQGGSYGYTF.

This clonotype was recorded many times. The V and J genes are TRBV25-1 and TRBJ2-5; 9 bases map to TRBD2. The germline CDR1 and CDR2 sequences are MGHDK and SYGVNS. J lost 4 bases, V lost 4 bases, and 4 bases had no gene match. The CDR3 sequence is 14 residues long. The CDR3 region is CASSVRTSVETQYF. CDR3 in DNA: TGTGCCAGCAGTGTCAGGACTAGCGTAGAGACCCAGTACTTC.

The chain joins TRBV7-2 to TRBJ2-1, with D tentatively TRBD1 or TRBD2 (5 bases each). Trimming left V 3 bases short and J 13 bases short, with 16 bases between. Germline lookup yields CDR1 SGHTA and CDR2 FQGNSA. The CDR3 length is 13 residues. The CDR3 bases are TGTGCCAGCAGCTTGACTGGAAGTGGGACCCAGTTCTTC. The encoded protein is CASSLTGSGTQFF.

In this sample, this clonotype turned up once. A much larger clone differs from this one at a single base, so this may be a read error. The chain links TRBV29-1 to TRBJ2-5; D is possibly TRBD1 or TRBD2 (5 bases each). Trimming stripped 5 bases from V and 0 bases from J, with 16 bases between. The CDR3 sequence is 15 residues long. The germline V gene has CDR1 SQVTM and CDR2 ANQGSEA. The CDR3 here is CSVQFRDGYQETQYF. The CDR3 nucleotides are TGCAGCGTTCAATTCCGGGACGGCTACCAAGAGACCCAGTACTTC.

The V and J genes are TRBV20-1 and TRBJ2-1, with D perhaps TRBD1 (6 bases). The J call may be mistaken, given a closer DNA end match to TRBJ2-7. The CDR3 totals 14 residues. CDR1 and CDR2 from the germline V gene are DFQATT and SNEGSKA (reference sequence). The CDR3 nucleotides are TGCAGTGCTAGAGTGGGCCAGGGGCTCAATGAGCAGTACTTC. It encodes CSARVGQGLNEQYF.

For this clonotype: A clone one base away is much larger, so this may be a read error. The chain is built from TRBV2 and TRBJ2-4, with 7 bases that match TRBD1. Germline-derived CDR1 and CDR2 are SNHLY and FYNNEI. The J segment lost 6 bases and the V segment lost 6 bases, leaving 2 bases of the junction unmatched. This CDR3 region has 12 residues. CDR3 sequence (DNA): TGTGCCAGCAGGGGGGACAGAAACATTCAGTACTTC. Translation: CASRGDRNIQYF.

In DNA form, the CDR3 reads TGTGCCAGACAGGGAGTGGGCGCTGAAGCTTTCTTT. Protein sequence: CARQGVGAEAFF. The rearrangement uses TRBV21-1 and TRBJ1-1; the table's D call, TRBD1, has no DNA check behind it. TRBV21-1 is a pseudogene locus. The CDR3 totals 12 residues.

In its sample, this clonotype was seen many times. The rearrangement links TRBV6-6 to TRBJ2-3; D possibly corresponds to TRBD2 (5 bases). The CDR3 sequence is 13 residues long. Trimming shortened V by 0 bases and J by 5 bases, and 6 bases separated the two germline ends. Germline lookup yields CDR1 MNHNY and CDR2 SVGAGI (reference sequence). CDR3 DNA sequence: TGTGCCAGCAGTTACTCCGAGGGAGATACGCAGTATTTT. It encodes CASSYSEGDTQYF.

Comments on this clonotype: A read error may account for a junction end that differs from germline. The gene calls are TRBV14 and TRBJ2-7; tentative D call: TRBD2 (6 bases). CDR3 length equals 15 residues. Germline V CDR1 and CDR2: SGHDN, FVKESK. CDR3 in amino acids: CASSQGGTLSYEQYF. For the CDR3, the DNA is TGTGCCAGCAGTCAAGGAGGGACTTTGTCCTACGAGCAGTACTTC.

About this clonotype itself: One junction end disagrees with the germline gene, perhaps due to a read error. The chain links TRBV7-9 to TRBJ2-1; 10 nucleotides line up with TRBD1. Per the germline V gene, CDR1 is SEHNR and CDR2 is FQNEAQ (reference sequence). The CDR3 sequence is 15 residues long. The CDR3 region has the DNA TGTGCCGGCAGCTCCGGACAGGGGGGGTACAATGAGCAGTTCTTC. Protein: CAGSSGQGGYNEQFF.

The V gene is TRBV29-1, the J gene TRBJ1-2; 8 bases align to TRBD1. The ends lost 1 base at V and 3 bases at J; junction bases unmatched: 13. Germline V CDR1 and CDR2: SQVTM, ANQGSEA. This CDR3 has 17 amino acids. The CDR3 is CSVEGGPGGAEDYGYTF. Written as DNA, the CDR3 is TGCAGCGTTGAAGGCGGCCCAGGGGGCGCTGAGGACTATGGCTACACCTTC. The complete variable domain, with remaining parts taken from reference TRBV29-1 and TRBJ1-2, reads SAVISQKPSRDICQRGTSLTIQCQVDSQVTMMFWYRQQPGQSLTLIATANQGSEATYESGFVIDKFPISRPNLTFSTLTVSNMSPEDSSIYLCSVEGGPGGAEDYGYTFGSGTRLTVV.

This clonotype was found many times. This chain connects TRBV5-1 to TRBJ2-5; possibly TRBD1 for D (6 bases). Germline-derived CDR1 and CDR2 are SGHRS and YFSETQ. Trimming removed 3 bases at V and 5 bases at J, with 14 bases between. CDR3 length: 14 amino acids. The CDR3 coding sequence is TGCGCCAGCAGCTCAGCACAGGGTCAGGAGACCCAGTACTTC. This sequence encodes CASSSAQGQETQYF.

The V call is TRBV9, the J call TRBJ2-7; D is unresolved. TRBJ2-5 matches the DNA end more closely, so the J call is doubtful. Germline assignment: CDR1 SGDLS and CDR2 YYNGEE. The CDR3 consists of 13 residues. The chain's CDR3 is CASSISEVGTQYF. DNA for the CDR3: TGTGCCAGCAGCATCTCCGAGGTTGGGACCCAGTACTTC.

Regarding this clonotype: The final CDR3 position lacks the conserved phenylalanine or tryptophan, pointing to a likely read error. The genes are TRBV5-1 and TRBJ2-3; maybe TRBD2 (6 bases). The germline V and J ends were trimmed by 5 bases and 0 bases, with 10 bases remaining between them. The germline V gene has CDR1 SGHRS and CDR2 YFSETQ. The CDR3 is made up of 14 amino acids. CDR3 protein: CASRRGGSTDTQYV. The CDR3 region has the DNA TGCGCCAGCAGGCGGGGCGGGAGCACAGATACGCAGTATGTT.